This entry describes one T cell receptor beta chain. Its antigen is not yet known. No much larger clone exists at a distance of one base, and base qualities are not known. In total, approximately 610 healthy bone marrow donors made up the cohort. At the time of sampling, every cohort member was nominally healthy, though immune exposures that went unrecorded were likely present. The donor was CMV seronegative and belonged to the group of around 400 seronegative cohort members. Every donor gave a peripheral blood sample, and the peripheral blood mononuclear cells from that sample were used for TCR beta sequencing. The Qiagen DNeasy Blood Extraction Kit was used to extract genomic DNA from the blood cell samples. V loses 6 bases at its end and J loses 4 bases; junction bases beyond the gene matches: 8. Including the terminal cysteine and phenylalanine, the CDR3 comprises 15 residues. The CDR3 DNA has 45 bases and is translated from base 1. The germline V gene (reference sequence) specifies MNHEY as CDR1 and SMNVEV as CDR2.

The data were obtained in a study of cytomegalovirus exposure and HLA in healthy donors (dated by TCRdb to the late 2010s). The study in broad terms: An earlier analysis of approximately 550 of the donors reported approximately 290 Gb of sequence data and roughly 100 million unique TCR beta sequences from 150 million to 200 million T cells. Because of strong linkage in the cohort, 5 or 6 DR-DQ haplotypes were treated as single units for association and clustering. Around 320 gigabases of sequencing data and tens of millions of unique TCR sequences were included in an early release covering about 700 HLA-typed donors. A later genetic analysis took genome-wide SNP genotypes for about three fifths of the roughly 670 donors and used that subset as a discovery cohort. Of the roughly 430 genotyped donors, around 81% fell in the genetic ancestry cluster associated with self-reported Caucasian donors. Across about 380 genotyped donors of the cohort, an average of 235,054 unique TCR beta nucleotide sequences per donor were sequenced, and around 19% of those sequences were non-productive. An earlier analysis of several hundred of the donors used high-throughput TCR beta sequencing to judge whether each TCR beta V gene segment behaved as functional or pseudogenic. In addition to the first cohort of 666 subjects, a separate validation cohort of approximately 130 different subjects was used. Donor age, sex, ethnicity and CMV serostatus were compiled alongside the repertoire data. In the later analysis, no new phenotypic data were used to find candidate immune exposures; instead, reliance was placed on TCR beta sequences and their occurrence across donors. A later analysis re-analyzed previously published TCR beta repertoires from 666 donors and added high-resolution HLA genotyping to study TCR occurrence patterns. The study aimed to test whether signatures of past pathogen exposure could be identified by cataloging public T cell receptors. The study used immunosequencing to profile the T cell repertoires of 666 subjects and linked those repertoires to cytomegalovirus serostatus. HLA typing included class I and class II loci at four-digit resolution. All discovery cohort repertoires had been generated on a single sequencing platform. Typing coverage differed by locus: A, B, C, DRB1 and DQB1 were typed in roughly 629-630 donors, DQA1 in about 560, DPA1 in 600 to 610, and DPB1 in 400 to 480. The study combined high-throughput TCR immunosequencing, statistical association of individual TCRs with disease status, and machine learning to predict cytomegalovirus infection status.

The research as a whole found: The cohort was sequenced for TCR beta chains only, and without alpha or paired-chain data the features that could be detected were limited. Some IMGT-functional V segments, including TRBV6-2 and TRBV6-3, could not be distinguished by the 87-base-pair reads and were therefore excluded. Most TCR sequences were seen in very few donors, while some public TCRs were found in many individuals. The only immune exposure information available for the cohort was CMV serostatus. Because HLA typing was unavailable for some donors at each locus, only the typed subset was used in association tests. A later analysis reported that several top co-occurrence clusters appeared linked to parvovirus B19, influenza, CMV and Epstein-Barr virus. In a later analysis, TCR association rates were found to vary across HLA loci, with the most associated TCRs seen for DRB1 alleles and the fewest for HLA-C alleles. It was suggested by the authors that the approach could potentially be generalized to other disease states and immunological phenotypes. In the study, 150 to 200 TCR beta chains were listed as associated with cytomegalovirus. In an earlier analysis of some 640 of the donors, most TCR beta V segments were observed in productive rearrangements about 87% or about 30% of the time, broadly matching IMGT annotations. Sequencing depth was assumed to be roughly uniform across donors in the presence/absence analyses, though that assumption may not hold. Correlated functional status among segregating V segments might reflect linkage disequilibrium, but an unknown experimental factor could not be ruled out. Most CMV-associated TCR beta chains appeared to be HLA-restricted in a later analysis, and the HLA associations seemed to be driven largely by CMV exposure. In a later genetic analysis, a missense DCLRE1C variant was associated with V-gene and J-gene trimming of TCR beta chains, and the association was replicated in an independent cohort. At a false discovery rate of 0.05, a later analysis linked 15,000 to 20,000 TCR beta sequences to specific HLA alleles. A few of the identified cytomegalovirus-associated TCR beta chains were confirmed in vitro to be specific for cytomegalovirus antigens. A further reported finding was that TCR beta sequences accurately predicted the HLA-A and HLA-B alleles for most subjects in the first cohort. A later analysis found that HLA-associated TCR beta chains were more clonally expanded and had lower generation probabilities than equally common non-associated chains. Strong co-occurrence of HLA alleles, especially DR and DQ, made assigning TCR associations to individual alleles difficult. The earlier analysis of a few hundred of the donors excluded some 15 rarely observed V segments, including chromosome 9 orphons, because counts were too low. Compared with the 666-donor mean, donors in an Asian-associated ancestry cluster had fewer N-insertions in productive TCRs, according to a later genetic analysis. In both the original and validation cohorts, the classifier was reported to diagnose cytomegalovirus status with high specificity and sensitivity. A group of highly shared sequence variants was considered likely to be a technical artifact of the sequencing pipeline.

Receptor libraries were prepared by the immunoSEQ multiplex PCR assay. For the multiplex PCR, a mixture combining 60 forward primers for TCR Vbeta segments and 13 reverse primers for TCR Jbeta segments was used. The CDR3 region of rearranged TCR beta genes was amplified from genomic DNA with a multiplex PCR assay. Amplified TCR beta libraries were sequenced as 87-base-pair reads on the Illumina HiSeq System. Regarding the original processing steps: A later analysis counted about 80 million unique TCR beta chains across the 550 to 750 repertoires, and about 10 million of these chains were shared by at least two donors. Raw reads were error-corrected and collapsed into unique sequences by a nearest-neighbor algorithm in which closely related sequences were merged to remove PCR and sequencing errors. V, D and J gene segments were assigned by aligning CDR3 sequences to IMGT reference sequences. Each retained sequence needed at least a six-nucleotide match to both a V gene segment and a J gene segment. Rearrangements were classified as productive when the CDR3 lacked stop codons and remained in frame with V and J, and all other rearrangements were classified as non-productive. Following IMGT convention, CDR3 was defined as the stretch from the second conserved V-encoded cysteine to the conserved J-encoded phenylalanine. The earlier analysis of more than 450 of the donors excluded sequences that lacked an unambiguous match to a single V gene segment. In an earlier analysis of 500 to 750 of the donors, V segments were called functional above 56.7% productive rearrangements and were called segregating when the between-donor standard deviation exceeded 5%. A statistical classification framework was built for diagnosing cytomegalovirus status from the catalog of TCR beta chain sequences. V and J gene assignment, in a later analysis, came from comparing TCR nucleotide sequences with IMGT/GENE-DB human TR gene sequences. In a later analysis, CDR3 sequences and most-parsimonious VDJ recombination scenarios were assigned using the TCRdist pipeline. In a later analysis, every TCR beta chain was defined by the combination of its CDR3 amino acid sequence and its V-gene family, and reads without a unique V-gene family were dropped. To address suspected cross-contamination and a sequencing artifact, a later analysis removed under 600 highly shared, low-generation-probability nucleotide sequences. In a later analysis, a clonal expansion index was calculated for each public chain from normalized within-repertoire ranks of inferred template counts. A later analysis computed generation probabilities with a VDJ recombination model fitted to out-of-frame rearrangements, and checked the results against IGoR. Hypergeometric tests were used in a later analysis to score TCR-TCR, TCR-HLA and TCR-CMV co-occurrence, with a repertoire-size bias correction applied to the TCR pairs. A later analysis estimated false discovery rates by permuting HLA or CMV assignments 20 times. In a later analysis, co-occurring TCRs were grouped using DBSCAN, and TCRdist sequence similarity was added for clustering within HLA-allele-positive subsets. Co-occurrence clustering excluded repertoires with fewer than 30,000 or more than 120,000 public chains, plus five with anomalous nucleotide sharing. This immuneACCESS table, as held by TCRdb, lists in-frame sequences with V and J called but not all clones. Of the missing ones, under half trace to an unresolved V gene in checked studies; the others have no known cause. The V and J calls and the clone size are those of that table, but D and trimming were determined from the DNA. Recorded for this sample are around 64,000 clones; 65% to 90% of them occurred a single time. The ten largest make up around a tenth of the sample.

This receptor was taken from a female donor in good health and CMV-seronegative. The chain is assembled from TRBV27 and TRBJ2-7, with 11 middle bases fitting TRBD1. Material: PBMCs. Read as DNA, the sequence is TGTGCCAGCAGACCGGGACAGGGGGTAGTTTACGAGCAGTACTTC. Translated, it reads CASRPGQGVVYEQYF.